The 9 T cell receptor beta chains given below trace back to one sample, sequenced in a study of T cell responses to AZD1222 COVID-19 vaccine. Method: immunoSEQ multiplex PCR; TCRdb's copy keeps in-frame clones and lacks some. Altogether around 160,000 clones are present, roughly nine tenths being singletons, with the ten largest covering around 3.8%. Sequenced material: peripheral blood, taken 28 days after the second AZD1222 dose. The receptors originated from an adult who received the AZD1222 COVID-19 vaccine.

The gene calls are TRBV9 and TRBJ2-1, with D possibly TRBD2 on 6 matching bases. Germline loops: CDR1 SGDLS, CDR2 YYNGEE. This CDR3 comprises 15 residues. V was cut by 6 bases and J by 3 bases, with 16 bases left in between. CDR3 sequence: CASTLGKEGYNEQFF. Here the CDR3 DNA reads TGTGCCAGCACCCTCGGTAAGGAGGGCTACAATGAGCAGTTCTTC. The complete variable domain, with remaining parts taken from reference TRBV9 and TRBJ2-1, reads DSGVTQTPKHLITATGQRVTLRCSPRSGDLSVYWYQQSLDQGLQFLIQYYNGEERAKGNILERFSAQQFPDLHSELNLSSLELGDSALYFCASTLGKEGYNEQFFGPGTRLTVL.

The chain links TRBV28 to TRBJ2-2; 8 bases line up with TRBD1. The V and J ends lost 5 bases and 2 bases, in that order; junction bases with no gene match: 1. This CDR3 has 14 amino acids. Germline CDR1 is MDHEN and CDR2 is SYDVKM. The CDR3: CASSDRGNTGELFF. The CDR3 nucleotides are TGTGCCAGCAGTGACAGGGGAAACACCGGGGAGCTGTTTTTT.

The chain combines TRBV27 with TRBJ2-1; D could derive from TRBD1 or TRBD2 (5 bases each). Deletions cut 4 bases from V and 8 bases from J, with 18 bases between. The germline V gene has CDR1 MNHEY and CDR2 SMNVEV (reference sequence). This CDR3 comprises 15 residues. The CDR3 is CASSSPGRALHEQFF. Written as DNA, the CDR3 is TGTGCCAGCAGTTCACCGGGACGGGCCTTGCATGAGCAGTTCTTC.

The chain recombines TRBV6-5 with TRBJ1-1; the D gene is possibly TRBD1 (6 bases). The CDR3 consists of 16 residues. Germline CDR1 MNHEY, CDR2 SVGAGI. V was shortened by 2 bases and J by 5 bases, with 18 bases between the two germline ends. The CDR3 here is CASSYGRSGGGTEAFF. DNA for the CDR3: TGTGCCAGCAGTTACGGTCGTTCTGGGGGCGGGACTGAAGCTTTCTTT.

The rearrangement joins TRBV5-1 to TRBJ2-7, with D hard to call. Germline V lookup: CDR1 SGHRS, CDR2 YFSETQ. V lost 0 bases to trimming and J lost 4 bases, with 8 bases between them. There are 13 residues in the CDR3. Written as DNA, the CDR3 is TGCGCCAGCAGCTTGGCCAGGAGTTACGAGCAGTACTTC. Protein: CASSLARSYEQYF.

V usage is TRBV12-1 and J usage is TRBJ2-3; the table's D gene call, TRBD1, was not cross checked with the DNA. TRBV12-1 represents a pseudogene. This CDR3 spans 14 amino acids. The CDR3 loop is CASSFGRRTDTQYF. In DNA form, the CDR3 reads TGTGCCAGCAGCTTTGGCAGGCGCACAGATACGCAGTATTTT.

The chain employs TRBV5-4 and TRBJ1-1; D is perhaps TRBD1 (5 bases). Trimming took 2 bases from V and 7 from J, leaving 12 bases between them. Germline assignment: CDR1 SGHNT and CDR2 YYREEE (reference sequence). The CDR3 has 13 residues. CDR3 nucleotides: TGTGCCAGCAGCTTAGGGCGGGACGGTGAAGCTTTCTTT. Translating gives CASSLGRDGEAFF.

The chain combines TRBV19 with TRBJ1-4; unclear D gene. This CDR3 is 16 amino acids long. V dropped 6 bases and J dropped 0 bases, with 14 bases sitting between them. The germline gives CDR1 LNHDA, CDR2 SQIVND (reference sequence). The CDR3 DNA sequence: TGTGCCAGTAGGTCTGACGGAGGTGCAACTAATGAAAAACTGTTTTTT. Translated: CASRSDGGATNEKLFF.

The chain carries TRBV19 and TRBJ2-5, with TRBD1 identical over 7 bases. Germline V CDR1 and CDR2: LNHDA, SQIVND (reference sequence). CDR3 length: 13 residues. The V gene end was trimmed by 4 bases and the J gene end by 5 bases; junction bases not matched to a gene: 4. CDR3 sequence (DNA): TGTGCCAGTAGTAGAGACAGGGTGGAGACCCAGTACTTC. Translated, it gives CASSRDRVETQYF.